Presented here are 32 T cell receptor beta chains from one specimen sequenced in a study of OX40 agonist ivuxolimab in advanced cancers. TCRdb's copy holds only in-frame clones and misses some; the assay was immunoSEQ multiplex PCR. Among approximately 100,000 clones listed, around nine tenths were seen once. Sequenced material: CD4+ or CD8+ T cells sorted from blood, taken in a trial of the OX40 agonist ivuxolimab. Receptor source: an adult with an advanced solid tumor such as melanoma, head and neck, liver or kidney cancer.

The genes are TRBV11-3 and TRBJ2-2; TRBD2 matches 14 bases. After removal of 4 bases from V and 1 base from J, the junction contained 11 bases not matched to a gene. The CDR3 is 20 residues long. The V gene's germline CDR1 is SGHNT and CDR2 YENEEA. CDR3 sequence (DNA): TGTGCCAGCAGCTCCTCAAAACCGGGACTAGCGGGGGAGAACACCGGGGAGCTGTTTTTT. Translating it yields CASSSSKPGLAGENTGELFF.

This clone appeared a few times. The CDR3 loop reads CASSQGYAGGGEKLFF. DNA for the CDR3: TGCGCCAGCAGCCAAGGGTACGCAGGGGGCGGGGAAAAACTGTTTTTT. This sequence joins TRBV4-3 and TRBJ1-4; 8 bases agree with TRBD1. The junction had 9 bases not matched to a gene; V was cut back by 1 base and J by 8 bases. The CDR3 runs 16 residues. Germline V CDR1 and CDR2: LGHNA, YSLEER.

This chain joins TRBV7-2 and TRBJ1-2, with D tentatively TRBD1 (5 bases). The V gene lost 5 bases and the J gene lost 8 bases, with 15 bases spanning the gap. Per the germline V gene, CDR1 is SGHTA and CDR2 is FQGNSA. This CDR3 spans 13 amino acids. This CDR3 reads CASSRDPNDGYTF. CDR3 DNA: TGTGCCAGCAGCAGGGACCCCAACGACGGCTACACCTTC.

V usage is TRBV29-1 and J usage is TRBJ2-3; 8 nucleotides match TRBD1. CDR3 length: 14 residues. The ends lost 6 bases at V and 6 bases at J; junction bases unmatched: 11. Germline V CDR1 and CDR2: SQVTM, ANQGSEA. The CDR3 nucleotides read TGCAGCGTCCCGGACAGGGAAGGAGTTGATACGCAGTATTTT. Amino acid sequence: CSVPDREGVDTQYF.

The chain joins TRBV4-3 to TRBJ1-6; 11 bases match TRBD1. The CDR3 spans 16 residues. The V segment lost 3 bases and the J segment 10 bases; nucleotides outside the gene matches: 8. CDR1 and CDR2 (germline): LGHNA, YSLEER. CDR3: CASSQRRDRGMSPLHF. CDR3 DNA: TGCGCCAGCAGCCAGCGTCGGGACAGGGGGATGTCACCCCTCCACTTT.

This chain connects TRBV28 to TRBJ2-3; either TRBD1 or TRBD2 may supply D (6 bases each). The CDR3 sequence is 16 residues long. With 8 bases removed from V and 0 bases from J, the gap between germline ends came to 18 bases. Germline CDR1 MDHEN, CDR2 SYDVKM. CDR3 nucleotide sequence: TGTGCCAGCCCCCTTACGGGGGCCGCGAGCACAGATACGCAGTATTTT. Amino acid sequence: CASPLTGAASTDTQYF.

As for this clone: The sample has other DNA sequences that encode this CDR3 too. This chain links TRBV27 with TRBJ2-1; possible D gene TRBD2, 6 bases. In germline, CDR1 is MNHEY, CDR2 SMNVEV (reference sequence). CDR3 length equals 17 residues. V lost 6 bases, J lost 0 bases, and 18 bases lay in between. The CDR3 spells CASSLLYSGGSYNEQFF. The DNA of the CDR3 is TGTGCCAGCAGCCTCCTTTATAGCGGTGGCTCCTACAATGAGCAGTTCTTC.

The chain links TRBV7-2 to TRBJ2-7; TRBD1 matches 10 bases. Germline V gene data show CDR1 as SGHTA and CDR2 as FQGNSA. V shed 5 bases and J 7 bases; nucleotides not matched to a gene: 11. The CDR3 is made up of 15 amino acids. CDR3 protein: CASSPPGQGTWEQYF. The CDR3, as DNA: TGTGCCAGCAGCCCACCGGGACAGGGGACTTGGGAGCAGTACTTC.

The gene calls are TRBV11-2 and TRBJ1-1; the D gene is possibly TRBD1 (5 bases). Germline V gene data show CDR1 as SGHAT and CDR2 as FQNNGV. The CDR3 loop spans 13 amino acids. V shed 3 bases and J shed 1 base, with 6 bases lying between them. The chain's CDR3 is CASSFDRNTEAFF. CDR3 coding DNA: TGTGCCAGCAGCTTCGACAGGAACACTGAAGCTTTCTTT.

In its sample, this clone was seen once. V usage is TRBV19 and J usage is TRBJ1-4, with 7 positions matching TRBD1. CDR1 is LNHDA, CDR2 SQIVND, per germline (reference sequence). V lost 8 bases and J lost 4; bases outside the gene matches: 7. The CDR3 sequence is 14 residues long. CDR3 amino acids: CASGRGQVNEKLFF. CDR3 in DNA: TGTGCCAGTGGTAGAGGACAGGTTAATGAAAAACTGTTTTTT.

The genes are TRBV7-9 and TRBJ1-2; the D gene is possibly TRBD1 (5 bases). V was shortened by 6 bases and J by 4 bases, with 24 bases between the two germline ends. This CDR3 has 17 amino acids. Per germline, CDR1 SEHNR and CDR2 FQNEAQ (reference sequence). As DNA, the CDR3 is TGTGCCAGCAGACAAGCCCAGACAGATTCAAGTGGCTATGGCTACACCTTC. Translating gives CASRQAQTDSSGYGYTF.

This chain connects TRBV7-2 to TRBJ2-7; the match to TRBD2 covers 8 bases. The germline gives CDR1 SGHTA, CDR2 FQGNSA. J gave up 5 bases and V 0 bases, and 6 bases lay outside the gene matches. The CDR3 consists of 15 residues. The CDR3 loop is CASSLAGGAGDEQYF. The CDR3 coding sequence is TGTGCCAGCAGCTTAGCCGGGGGGGCCGGGGACGAGCAGTACTTC.

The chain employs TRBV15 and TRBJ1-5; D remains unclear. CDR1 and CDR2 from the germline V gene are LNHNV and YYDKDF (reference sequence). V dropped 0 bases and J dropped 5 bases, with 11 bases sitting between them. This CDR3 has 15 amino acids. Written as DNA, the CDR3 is TGTGCCACCAGCAGAGATCTCAAGGCATATCAGCCCCAGCATTTT. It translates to CATSRDLKAYQPQHF.

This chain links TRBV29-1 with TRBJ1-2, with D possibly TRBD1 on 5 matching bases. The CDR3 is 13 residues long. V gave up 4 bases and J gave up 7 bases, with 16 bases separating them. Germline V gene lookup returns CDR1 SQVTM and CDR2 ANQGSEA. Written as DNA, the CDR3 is TGCAGCGTTGCTGAGCAGGGTTTAGGTGGCTACACCTTC. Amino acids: CSVAEQGLGGYTF.

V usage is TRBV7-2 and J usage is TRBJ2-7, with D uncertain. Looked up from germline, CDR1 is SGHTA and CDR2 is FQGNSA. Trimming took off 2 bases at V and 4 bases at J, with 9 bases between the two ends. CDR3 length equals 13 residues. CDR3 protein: CASSLTSRYEQYF. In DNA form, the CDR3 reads TGTGCCAGCAGCTTAACGTCGAGATACGAGCAGTACTTC.

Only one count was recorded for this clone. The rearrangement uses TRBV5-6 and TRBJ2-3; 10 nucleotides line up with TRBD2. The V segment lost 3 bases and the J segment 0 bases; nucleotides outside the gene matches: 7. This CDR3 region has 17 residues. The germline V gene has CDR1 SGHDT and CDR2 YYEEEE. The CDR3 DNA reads TGTGCCAGCAGCTCTATTAGCGGGGGGCATAGCACAGATACGCAGTATTTT. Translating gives CASSSISGGHSTDTQYF.

The CDR3 nucleotides read TGTGCCAGCAGAGTATTAGCGGGCGACGAGCAGTACTTC. Its protein product is CASRVLAGDEQYF. V gene TRBV6-1 combines with J gene TRBJ2-7; TRBD2 agrees at 7 bases. V trimming: 6 bases; J trimming: 5 bases; junction bases outside the gene matches: 7. Germline V gene data show CDR1 as MNHNS and CDR2 as SASEGT. The CDR3 has 13 amino acids.

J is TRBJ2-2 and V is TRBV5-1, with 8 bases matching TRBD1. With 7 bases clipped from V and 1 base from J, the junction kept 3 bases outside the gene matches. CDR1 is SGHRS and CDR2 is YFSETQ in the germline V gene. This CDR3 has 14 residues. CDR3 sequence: CASGGQGNTGELFF. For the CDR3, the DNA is TGCGCCAGCGGCGGACAGGGGAACACCGGGGAGCTGTTTTTT.

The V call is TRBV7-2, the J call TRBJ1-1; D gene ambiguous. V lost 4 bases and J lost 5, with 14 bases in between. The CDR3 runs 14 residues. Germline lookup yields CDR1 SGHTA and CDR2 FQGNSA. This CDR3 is CASSSYFEKTEAFF. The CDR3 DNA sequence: TGTGCCAGCAGCTCTTATTTCGAAAAGACTGAAGCTTTCTTT.

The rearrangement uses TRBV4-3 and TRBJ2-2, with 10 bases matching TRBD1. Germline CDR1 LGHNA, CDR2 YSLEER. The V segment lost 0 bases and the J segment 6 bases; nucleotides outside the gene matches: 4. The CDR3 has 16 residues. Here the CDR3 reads CASSQDRQGAAGELFF. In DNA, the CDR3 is TGCGCCAGCAGCCAAGATCGACAGGGGGCGGCCGGGGAGCTGTTTTTT.

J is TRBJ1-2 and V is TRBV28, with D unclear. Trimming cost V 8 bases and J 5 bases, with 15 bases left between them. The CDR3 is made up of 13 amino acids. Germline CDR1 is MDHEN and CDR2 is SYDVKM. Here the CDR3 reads CASGLGGNYGYTF. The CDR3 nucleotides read TGTGCCAGCGGCCTTGGAGGGAATTATGGCTACACCTTC.

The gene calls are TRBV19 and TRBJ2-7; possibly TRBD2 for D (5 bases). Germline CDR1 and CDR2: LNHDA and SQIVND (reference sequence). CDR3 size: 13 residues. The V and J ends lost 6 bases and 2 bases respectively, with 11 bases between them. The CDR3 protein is CASSEGTPYEQYF. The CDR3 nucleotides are TGTGCCAGTAGCGAGGGTACGCCCTACGAGCAGTACTTC.

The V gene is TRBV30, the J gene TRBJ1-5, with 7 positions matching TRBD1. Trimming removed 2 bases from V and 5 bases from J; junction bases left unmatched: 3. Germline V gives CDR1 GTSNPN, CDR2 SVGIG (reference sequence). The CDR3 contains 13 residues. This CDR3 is CAWSLTGDQPQHF. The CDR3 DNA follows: TGTGCCTGGAGTCTTACAGGGGATCAGCCCCAGCATTTT.

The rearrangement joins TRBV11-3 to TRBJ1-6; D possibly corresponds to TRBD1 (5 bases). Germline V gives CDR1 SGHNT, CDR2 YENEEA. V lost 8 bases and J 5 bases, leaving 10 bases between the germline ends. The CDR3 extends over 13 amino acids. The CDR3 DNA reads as TGTGCCAGCGGGGCAGGGCATAATTCACCCCTCCACTTT. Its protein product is CASGAGHNSPLHF.

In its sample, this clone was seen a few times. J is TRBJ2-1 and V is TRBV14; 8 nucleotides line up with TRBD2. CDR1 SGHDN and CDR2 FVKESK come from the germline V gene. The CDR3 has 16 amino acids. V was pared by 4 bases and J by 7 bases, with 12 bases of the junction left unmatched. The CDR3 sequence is CASSLYGGLGWNEQFF. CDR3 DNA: TGTGCCAGCAGCCTCTACGGGGGACTAGGCTGGAATGAGCAGTTCTTC.

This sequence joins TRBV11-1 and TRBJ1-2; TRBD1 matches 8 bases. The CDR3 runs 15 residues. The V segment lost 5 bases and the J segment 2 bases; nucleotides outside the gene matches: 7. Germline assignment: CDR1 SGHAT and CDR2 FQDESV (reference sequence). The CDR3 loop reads CASSPGQGPNYGYTF. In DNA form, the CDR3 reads TGTGCCAGCAGCCCCGGACAGGGCCCCAACTATGGCTACACCTTC.

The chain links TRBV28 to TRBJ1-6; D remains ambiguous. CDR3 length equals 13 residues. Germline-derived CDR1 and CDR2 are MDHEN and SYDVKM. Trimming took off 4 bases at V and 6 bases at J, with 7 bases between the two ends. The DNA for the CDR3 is TGTGCCAGCAGTTCCTCACGTAATTCACCCCTCCACTTT. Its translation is CASSSSRNSPLHF.

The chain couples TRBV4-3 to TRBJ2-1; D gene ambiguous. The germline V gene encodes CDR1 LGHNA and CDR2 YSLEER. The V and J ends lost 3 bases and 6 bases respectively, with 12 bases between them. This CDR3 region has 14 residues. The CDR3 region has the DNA TGCGCCAGCAGCCAGGAGCCCAAAAGCAATGAGCAGTTCTTC. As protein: CASSQEPKSNEQFF.

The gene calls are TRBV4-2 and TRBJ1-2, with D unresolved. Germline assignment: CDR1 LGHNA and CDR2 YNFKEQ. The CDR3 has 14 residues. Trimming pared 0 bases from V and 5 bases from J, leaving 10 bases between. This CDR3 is CASSQEERSYGYTF. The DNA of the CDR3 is TGTGCCAGCAGCCAAGAGGAACGGAGTTATGGCTACACCTTC.

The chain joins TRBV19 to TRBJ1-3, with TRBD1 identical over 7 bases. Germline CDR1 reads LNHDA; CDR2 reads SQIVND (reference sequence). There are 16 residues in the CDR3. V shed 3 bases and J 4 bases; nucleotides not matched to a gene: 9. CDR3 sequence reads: CASSIANRGPGNTIYF. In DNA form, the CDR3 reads TGTGCCAGTAGTATTGCCAACAGGGGCCCCGGAAACACCATATATTTT.

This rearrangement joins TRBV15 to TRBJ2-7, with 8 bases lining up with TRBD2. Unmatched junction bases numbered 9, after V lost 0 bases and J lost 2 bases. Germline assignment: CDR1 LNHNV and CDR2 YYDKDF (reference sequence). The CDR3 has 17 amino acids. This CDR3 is CATSRDTTSVNPYEQYF. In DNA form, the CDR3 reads TGTGCCACCAGCAGAGATACGACTAGCGTAAACCCCTACGAGCAGTACTTC.

CDR3 in amino acids: CASRTGGQTYGYTF. The DNA of the CDR3 is TGTGCCAGCAGGACTGGGGGGCAGACGTATGGCTACACCTTC. The chain recombines TRBV5-8 with TRBJ1-2; TRBD1 might be the D (6 bases). The CDR3 runs 14 residues. The germline CDR1 and CDR2 sequences are SGHTS and YDEGEE. V lost 5 bases and J lost 5, with 16 bases in between.